The 7 T cell receptor beta chains presented below share a single source sample, sequenced in a study of early T cells in non-severe SARS-CoV-2 infection. TCRdb used MiXCR to reprocess the 5' RACE reads, holding one entry per CDR3 protein. Of 75,000 to 90,000 distinct CDR3 sequences in the sample, about 15% were seen once. Input material: whole blood. All receptors derive from an adult who was a healthcare worker with PCR-confirmed SARS-CoV-2 infection or an uninfected control (not recorded which).

This clonotype was observed many times. The chain combines TRBV25-1 with TRBJ2-3, with 12 bases lining up with TRBD2. Germline-derived CDR1 and CDR2 are MGHDK and SYGVNS. There are 13 residues in the CDR3. The CDR3 is CAARTSGMDTQYF. CDR3 nucleotide sequence: TGTGCTGCCCGGACTAGCGGGATGGATACGCAGTATTTT.

This clonotype was seen a few times. The rearrangement uses TRBV14 and TRBJ2-7; weak D call: TRBD1 (5 bases). V was pared by 3 bases and J by 4 bases, with 16 bases between. Germline CDR1 SGHDN, CDR2 FVKESK. CDR3 length equals 15 residues. DNA for the CDR3: TGTGCCAGCAGCCAGGCGGTTGGGGCACTGTACGAGCAGTACTTC. Amino acid sequence: CASSQAVGALYEQYF.

This clonotype was observed a handful of times. The V and J genes are TRBV29-1 and TRBJ2-2; D unresolved. CDR1 and CDR2 (germline): SQVTM, ANQGSEA. With 7 bases removed from V and 5 bases from J, the gap between germline ends came to 14 bases. The CDR3 consists of 13 residues. This CDR3 reads CSAESFRTGELFF. The CDR3 nucleotides read TGCAGCGCCGAAAGTTTCAGGACCGGGGAGCTGTTTTTT.

This clonotype was counted only a few times. The chain has TRBV27 and TRBJ1-5, with D tentatively TRBD1 (5 bases). This CDR3 is built from 16 residues. The germline V gene encodes CDR1 MNHEY and CDR2 SMNVEV (reference sequence). V gave up 8 bases and J gave up 1 base, with 18 bases separating them. The CDR3 spells CASAQFGTASNQPQHF. For the CDR3, the DNA is TGTGCCAGCGCCCAATTTGGGACCGCCAGCAATCAGCCCCAGCATTTT.

The chain has TRBV20-1 and TRBJ2-3, with D possibly matching TRBD1 (6 bases). V lost 6 bases and J 4 bases, leaving 14 bases between the germline ends. Germline CDR1 DFQATT, CDR2 SNEGSKA (reference sequence). This CDR3 is built from 13 residues. CDR3 residues: CSAPRKGADTQYF. CDR3 nucleotides: TGCAGTGCCCCGAGGAAGGGGGCAGATACGCAGTATTTT.

This clonotype turned up a few times. V usage is TRBV10-1 and J usage is TRBJ2-2, with unresolved D. CDR1 is WNHNN, CDR2 SYGVQD, per germline (reference sequence). V shed 6 bases and J shed 4 bases, with 9 bases lying between them. This CDR3 is built from 13 residues. The CDR3 nucleotides read TGCGCCAGCAGCCCAGGCTTCACCGGGGAGCTGTTTTTT. Its protein is CASSPGFTGELFF.

This sequence joins TRBV21-1 and TRBJ2-7; the tabulated D call, TRBD2, remains unverified against the DNA. TRBV21-1 is assigned pseudogene status. The CDR3 extends over 17 amino acids. The CDR3 DNA reads as TGTGCCAGCAGCAGACGACTAGCTTTAACCAGACCGAACGAGCAGTACTTC. It codes for CASSRRLALTRPNEQYF.